A single sample is the source of the 14 T cell receptor beta chains below, sequenced in a study of identical twins. One entry per CDR3 protein, called by TCRdb with MiXCR from the 5' RACE reads. Found here are 1.5 million to 2 million distinct CDR3 sequences, around 29% of them singletons; the top ten hold about 0.27%. Sequenced input: cord blood. All receptors derive from a newborn girl in good health.

This chain links TRBV11-3 with TRBJ2-7, with a possible D match to TRBD2 (5 bases). The J call may be in error: the DNA end matches TRBJ2-5 better. The germline V gene encodes CDR1 SGHNT and CDR2 YENEEA. This CDR3 contains 15 residues. For the CDR3, the DNA is TGTGCCAGCAGCTTAGGCCTCTCCCAACGGGGGACCCAGTACTTC. Protein: CASSLGLSQRGTQYF.

The J gene is TRBJ2-7, the V gene TRBV9; 9 bases are a match to TRBD1. CDR3 size: 15 residues. Trimming removed 0 bases from V and 3 bases from J; junction bases left unmatched: 4. Per the germline V gene, CDR1 is SGDLS and CDR2 is YYNGEE. The CDR3 sequence is CASSVGGDRDYEQYF. CDR3 in DNA: TGTGCCAGCAGCGTAGGGGGGGACAGGGACTACGAGCAGTACTTC.

This clonotype has just one count. J is TRBJ2-7 and V is TRBV5-1; D is ambiguous. The CDR3 loop spans 15 amino acids. V was pared by 5 bases and J by 7 bases, with 22 bases between. The germline V gene encodes CDR1 SGHRS and CDR2 YFSETQ. In nucleotides, the CDR3 is TGCGCCAGCAGACGGGTCTCCCACGCCTACAATGAGCAGTACTTC. This translates into CASRRVSHAYNEQYF.

The chain joins TRBV12-3 or TRBV12-4 to TRBJ1-5; tentatively, D is TRBD1 (6 bases). The CDR3 sequence is 16 residues long. Trimming cost V 2 bases and J 6 bases, with 17 bases left between them. CDR3 protein: CASSLPGRGVTQPQHF. CDR3 nucleotide sequence: TGTGCCAGCAGTTTACCCGGCAGGGGTGTTACTCAGCCCCAGCATTTT.

This clonotype was found a few times. V is TRBV4-1 and J is TRBJ2-5; 9 nucleotides line up with TRBD2. This CDR3 region has 16 residues. The ends lost 0 bases at V and 5 bases at J; junction bases unmatched: 7. The germline V gene has CDR1 MGHRA and CDR2 YSYEKL. The CDR3 DNA reads TGCGCCAGCAGCCAAGACTTGGGACTAGCCGGGGAGACCCAGTACTTC. Its protein product is CASSQDLGLAGETQYF.

This clonotype was picked up a small number of times. The J gene is TRBJ1-6, the V gene TRBV21-1; the table's D call, TRBD1, was not checked against the DNA. TRBV21-1 is listed as a pseudogene. This CDR3 is 18 amino acids long. The CDR3 protein is CASSKGTGVRSYNSPLHF. Written as DNA, the CDR3 is TGTGCCAGCAGCAAAGGGACAGGCGTACGGTCCTATAATTCACCCCTCCACTTT.

This clonotype showed up just a few times. The V gene is TRBV5-1, the J gene TRBJ2-3; D might be TRBD2 (6 bases). From germline, CDR1 is SGHRS and CDR2 YFSETQ. The CDR3 consists of 14 residues. The V end was cut by 2 bases, the J end by 2 bases, with 9 bases between. The CDR3, as DNA: TGCGCCAGCAGCTTCGGCGGGGACACAGATACGCAGTATTTT. Amino acids: CASSFGGDTDTQYF.

This clonotype was seen a single time. CDR3 residues: CSALASGRRETQYF. The CDR3 DNA reads TGCAGTGCTTTAGCTAGCGGGCGGAGGGAGACCCAGTACTTC. This chain joins TRBV20-1 and TRBJ2-5, with TRBD2 matching over 8 bases. This CDR3 is 14 amino acids long. Germline loops: CDR1 DFQATT, CDR2 SNEGSKA (reference sequence). The ends lost 5 bases at V and 5 bases at J; junction bases unmatched: 10.

In its sample, this clonotype was seen many times. V and J are TRBV29-1 and TRBJ1-2; D not certain. There are 15 residues in the CDR3. V lost 6 bases and J 2 bases, leaving 19 bases between the germline ends. Germline CDR1 is SQVTM and CDR2 is ANQGSEA. The CDR3 region is CSVHDAKRQNYGYTF. The CDR3 DNA is TGCAGCGTCCATGACGCAAAGCGCCAGAACTATGGCTACACCTTC.

The chain uses TRBV30 and TRBJ1-5; perhaps TRBD1 as D (5 bases). The CDR3 spans 14 residues. With 0 bases removed from V and 2 bases from J, the gap between germline ends came to 8 bases. Germline V gene data show CDR1 as GTSNPN and CDR2 as SVGIG (reference sequence). CDR3 bases: TGTGCCTGGAGTGTGAAAGGGGGCAATCAGCCCCAGCATTTT. Its protein is CAWSVKGGNQPQHF.

In this sample, this clonotype turned up a few times. V and J are TRBV27 and TRBJ2-5; TRBD2 agrees at 7 bases. The CDR3 sequence is 16 residues long. Germline trimming cut 3 bases from V and 3 bases from J; bases unmatched to any gene: 10. CDR1 is MNHEY and CDR2 is SMNVEV in the germline V gene (reference sequence). The CDR3 sequence is CASSLVFGGIKETQYF. CDR3 DNA sequence: TGTGCCAGCAGTTTGGTTTTCGGGGGGATCAAAGAGACCCAGTACTTC.

V usage is TRBV10-3 and J usage is TRBJ2-3, with a possible D match to TRBD2 (8 bases). V shed 8 bases and J shed 0 bases, with 15 bases lying between them. Germline V gene lookup returns CDR1 ENHRY and CDR2 SYGVKD. CDR3 size: 15 residues. Written as DNA, the CDR3 is TGTGCCATCGAGCGGGGGACAGCTAGCACAGATACGCAGTATTTT. This encodes CAIERGTASTDTQYF.

CDR3 protein: CASSRPGTTSTDTQYF. The CDR3 DNA follows: TGCGCCAGCAGCCGGCCCGGGACTACTAGCACAGATACGCAGTATTTT. This sequence joins TRBV4-1 and TRBJ2-3; TRBD2 matches 7 bases. The V and J ends lost 4 bases and 0 bases, in that order; junction bases with no gene match: 7. The length of the CDR3 is 16 residues. Germline-derived CDR1 and CDR2 are MGHRA and YSYEKL.

The chain employs TRBV12-3 or TRBV12-4 and TRBJ1-6; no clear D. The V gene lost 7 bases and the J gene lost 1 base, with 14 bases spanning the gap. The CDR3 has 16 residues. This CDR3 reads CASTPGGRSYNSPLHF. Here the CDR3 DNA reads TGTGCCAGCACCCCCGGCGGCAGGTCCTATAATTCACCCCTCCACTTT.